The sequence of this T cell receptor beta chain was determined in a study of blood T cell repertoires in COVID-19. At the level of the study: COVID-19 samples, acute and convalescent, were from the United States, Italy and Spain. T cells, B-cell-depleted T cells, or PBMCs supplied cDNA or gDNA.

Authors' methods: Researchers report that nucleated cell counts were estimated from reference gene primer amplification. Profiled with immunoSEQ multiplex PCR; TCRdb holds only in-frame clones, not every one. Clonal size and the V and J genes are those of that table, whereas D and trimming came from the DNA. The sample lists under 450,000 clones, about 91% occurring once. CDR1 is SNHLY, CDR2 FYNNEI, per germline. This CDR3 contains 12 residues. Between the trimmed V and J ends, which lost 4 bases and 3 bases, there was a span of 7 bases. Sequencing used peripheral blood. The chain joins TRBV2 to TRBJ2-7; D may be TRBD1 (6 bases). The source is a woman aged 40 to 50 with COVID-19, enrolled during active disease. CDR3 residues: CASSVQGYEQYF. The CDR3 coding sequence is TGTGCCAGCAGTGTACAGGGCTACGAGCAGTACTTC.